The 25 T cell receptor beta chains below were found in one sample sequenced in a study of blood T cell repertoires in COVID-19 (dated by TCRdb to about 2020). Preparation of the library involved the immunoSEQ multiplex PCR assay. The table comes from immuneACCESS by way of TCRdb, which keeps in-frame sequences with V and J called. Part of the clones is missing from these tables; in studies checked, under half for an unresolved V gene and the rest for unknown reasons. The sample table holds 35,000 to 45,000 clones, of which 70% to 90% were seen once. About 12% of the sample lies in the top ten. Source material: peripheral blood. All receptors come from a woman between 65 and 79 years old in a cohort sampled during active COVID-19.

This chain uses TRBV3-1 (or the pseudogene TRBV3-2) with TRBJ1-1, with unresolved D. V lost 4 bases to trimming and J lost 0 bases, with 12 bases between them. The CDR3 totals 15 residues. CDR1 and CDR2 from the germline V gene are LGHDT and YNNKEL (reference sequence). CDR3 amino acids: CASSPWAGLNTEAFF. Here the CDR3 DNA reads TGTGCCAGCAGCCCATGGGCAGGATTGAACACTGAAGCTTTCTTT.

The chain uses TRBV4-3 and TRBJ2-1, with D hard to call. This CDR3 contains 14 residues. Germline CDR1 LGHNA, CDR2 YSLEER. Trimming took off 0 bases at V and 6 bases at J, with 9 bases between the two ends. CDR3 sequence: CASSQDSFPNEQFF. The CDR3 DNA reads as TGCGCCAGCAGCCAAGATTCATTTCCCAATGAGCAGTTCTTC.

This chain links TRBV19 with TRBJ1-2, with TRBD1 identical over 7 bases. Germline lookup yields CDR1 LNHDA and CDR2 SQIVND (reference sequence). This CDR3 contains 14 residues. The V segment lost 0 bases and the J segment 8 bases; nucleotides outside the gene matches: 6. The CDR3 DNA reads as TGTGCCAGTAGTATAGACGGGACAGTTCGCGGCTACACCTTC. It codes for CASSIDGTVRGYTF.

The gene calls are TRBV7-9 and TRBJ2-3; D is perhaps TRBD1 (5 bases). This CDR3 comprises 14 residues. Germline lookup yields CDR1 SEHNR and CDR2 FQNEAQ (reference sequence). Trimming stripped 0 bases from V and 2 bases from J, with 6 bases between. Here the CDR3 DNA reads TGTGCCAGCAGCTTAGCAGGGGTCACAGATACGCAGTATTTT. Translated: CASSLAGVTDTQYF.

This chain's CDR3 is CASTPDYLAKNIQYF. For the CDR3, the DNA is TGTGCCAGCACCCCGGACTACCTAGCCAAAAACATTCAGTACTTC. The rearrangement links TRBV6-2 or TRBV6-3 to TRBJ2-4; D is possibly TRBD2 (6 bases). This CDR3 has 15 residues. Germline lookup yields CDR1 MNHEY and CDR2 SVGEGT. Trimming stripped 7 bases from V and 0 bases from J, with 13 bases between.

V and J are TRBV18 and TRBJ2-1; the match to TRBD2 covers 10 bases. Looked up from germline, CDR1 is KGHSH and CDR2 is LQKENI. This CDR3 comprises 15 residues. V shed 3 bases, J shed 5 bases, and the junction held 4 bases outside the gene matches. The CDR3 DNA reads as TGTGCCAGCTCACCGACTAGCGGGCATAACAATGAGCAGTTCTTC. Amino acid sequence: CASSPTSGHNNEQFF.

This chain uses TRBV19 with TRBJ2-3; TRBD2 is a possible D gene (5 bases). The CDR3 has 15 residues. Germline CDR1 is LNHDA and CDR2 is SQIVND (reference sequence). V lost 11 bases and J 0 bases, leaving 18 bases between the germline ends. CDR3 nucleotides: TGTGCCCTAACGGGCAGCGGCACTAGCACAGATACGCAGTATTTT. Protein: CALTGSGTSTDTQYF. Based on the CDR3 plus reference TRBV19 and TRBJ2-3, the full variable domain is DGGITQSPKYLFRKEGQNVTLSCEQNLNHDAMYWYRQDPGQGLRLIYYSQIVNDFQKGDIAEGYSVSREKKESFPLTVTSAQKNPTAFYLCALTGSGTSTDTQYFGPGTRLTVL.

This rearrangement joins TRBV3-1 (or the pseudogene TRBV3-2) to TRBJ1-2, with D tentatively TRBD1 (6 bases). Per germline, CDR1 LGHDT and CDR2 YNNKEL (reference sequence). Trimming stripped 4 bases from V and 4 bases from J, with 13 bases between. This CDR3 has 14 residues. The CDR3 sequence is CASSPGEQGYGYTF. For the CDR3, the DNA is TGTGCCAGCAGCCCAGGGGAACAGGGCTATGGCTACACCTTC.

The chain couples TRBV19 to TRBJ1-2; D is unresolved. The CDR3 is 15 residues long. Germline V lookup: CDR1 LNHDA, CDR2 SQIVND (reference sequence). CDR3 sequence: CATSGEVSIFYGYTF. CDR3 in DNA: TGTGCGACCAGCGGGGAGGTTTCGATCTTCTATGGCTACACCTTC.

This chain joins TRBV10-3 and TRBJ1-2, with TRBD1 identical over 10 bases. CDR3 length: 15 residues. CDR1 and CDR2 (germline): ENHRY, SYGVKD. The V segment lost 4 bases and the J segment 5 bases; nucleotides outside the gene matches: 7. CDR3 sequence (DNA): TGTGCCATCAGTGGGGGGACAGGGGAGTGGTATGGCTACACCTTC. It specifies CAISGGTGEWYGYTF.

This clone was counted between two and nine times. The V gene is TRBV30, the J gene TRBJ2-7, with D perhaps TRBD1 (6 bases). The V gene lost 2 bases and the J gene lost 7 bases, with 15 bases spanning the gap. Germline V lookup: CDR1 GTSNPN, CDR2 SVGIG (reference sequence). The CDR3 loop spans 13 amino acids. CDR3 DNA sequence: TGTGCCTGGAGTCCGGAGGTGAGGGGGGAGCAGTACTTC. Amino acids: CAWSPEVRGEQYF.

This clone was observed a single time. J is TRBJ2-7 and V is TRBV28, with D tentatively TRBD1 (6 bases). Germline values: CDR1 MDHEN, CDR2 SYDVKM. Trimming shortened V by 1 base and J by 0 bases, and 16 bases separated the two germline ends. This CDR3 spans 17 amino acids. DNA for the CDR3: TGTGCCAGCAGTTTATACAGGGTAGGCCACAGCTCCTACGAGCAGTACTTC. It translates to CASSLYRVGHSSYEQYF.

This clone was recorded a few times. This sequence joins TRBV19 and TRBJ1-5; D unresolved. The CDR3 has 14 residues. Trimming left V 6 bases short and J 3 bases short, with 12 bases between. The V gene's germline CDR1 is LNHDA and CDR2 SQIVND (reference sequence). As DNA, the CDR3 is TGTGCCAGTAGGTTCGACACCTACAATCAGCCCCAGCATTTT. It specifies CASRFDTYNQPQHF.

V and J are TRBV6-5 and TRBJ1-1; D is unresolved. The CDR3 has 13 amino acids. V was pared by 5 bases and J by 1 base, with 8 bases between. Germline V lookup: CDR1 MNHEY, CDR2 SVGAGI. DNA for the CDR3: TGTGCCAGCAGTCACAGATCGAACACTGAAGCTTTCTTT. Its protein is CASSHRSNTEAFF.

The chain couples TRBV7-7 to TRBJ1-3; D unresolved. This CDR3 is built from 15 residues. Trimming removed 1 base from V and 10 bases from J, with 17 bases in between. Germline V gives CDR1 SSHAT, CDR2 FNYEAQ (reference sequence). The CDR3 loop is CASSLGRHNGFTIYF. For the CDR3, the DNA is TGTGCCAGCAGCTTAGGGAGGCACAACGGTTTTACCATATATTTT.

This chain uses TRBV27 with TRBJ2-3; D might be TRBD2 (6 bases). Germline-derived CDR1 and CDR2 are MNHEY and SMNVEV (reference sequence). This CDR3 has 15 amino acids. V was pared by 3 bases and J by 7 bases, with 17 bases between. The DNA of the CDR3 is TGTGCCAGCAGTTTGCGGGGAGTGAGTGGGAATACGCAGTATTTT. Its translation: CASSLRGVSGNTQYF.

This chain joins TRBV9 and TRBJ2-6, with TRBD1 matching over 8 bases. Unmatched junction bases numbered 5, after V lost 3 bases and J lost 0 bases. Germline CDR1 is SGDLS and CDR2 is YYNGEE. This CDR3 region has 17 residues. In DNA form, the CDR3 reads TGTGCCAGCAGCGGACAGGGGATGGGCTCTGGGGCCAACGTCCTGACTTTC. Protein: CASSGQGMGSGANVLTF.

This chain uses TRBV10-1 with TRBJ2-3; TRBD2 might be the D (5 bases). With 8 bases removed from V and 1 base from J, the gap between germline ends came to 10 bases. There are 13 residues in the CDR3. Germline V gives CDR1 WNHNN, CDR2 SYGVQD (reference sequence). Written as DNA, the CDR3 is TGCGCCAGCCAGAGGGTGGGCACAGATACGCAGTATTTT. It yields the protein CASQRVGTDTQYF.

V and J are TRBV5-4 and TRBJ2-7; possible D gene TRBD2, 6 bases. Trimming pared 4 bases from V and 5 bases from J, leaving 16 bases between. The CDR3 contains 14 residues. The germline V gene encodes CDR1 SGHNT and CDR2 YYREEE (reference sequence). CDR3 sequence reads: CASSLFLASHEQYF. CDR3 DNA: TGTGCCAGCAGCCTCTTCCTAGCGTCACACGAGCAGTACTTC.

V gene TRBV28 combines with J gene TRBJ2-2; a possible D gene is TRBD2 (5 bases). V was trimmed by 6 bases and J by 4 bases, leaving 12 bases between them. Germline V lookup: CDR1 MDHEN, CDR2 SYDVKM. CDR3 size: 14 residues. The CDR3 sequence is CASSHPRGTGELFF. CDR3 nucleotide sequence: TGTGCCAGCAGCCATCCTCGGGGCACCGGGGAGCTGTTTTTT. Drawing the rest from reference TRBV28 and TRBJ2-2, the complete variable domain is DVKVTQSSRYLVKRTGEKVFLECVQDMDHENMFWYRQDPGLGLRLIYFSYDVKMKEKGDIPEGYSVSREKKERFSLILESASTNQTSMYLCASSHPRGTGELFFGEGSRLTVL.

V is TRBV10-2 and J is TRBJ2-7; D remains unclear. This CDR3 spans 14 amino acids. The germline CDR1 and CDR2 sequences are WSHSY and SAAADI. Trimming took off 5 bases at V and 8 bases at J, with 19 bases between the two ends. The CDR3, as DNA: TGCGCCAGCAGTTCCCCAGAAAGCGAAAACAAGCAGTACTTC. Encoded protein: CASSSPESENKQYF.

The chain uses TRBV6-4 and TRBJ1-4; the match to TRBD1 covers 10 bases. This CDR3 spans 15 amino acids. Germline loops: CDR1 MRHNA, CDR2 SNTAGT. The V gene end was trimmed by 5 bases and the J gene end by 8 bases; junction bases not matched to a gene: 8. CDR3 DNA sequence: TGTGCCAGCAGTCCCGGGACAGGGGTAGGCGAAAAACTGTTTTTT. Its protein product is CASSPGTGVGEKLFF.

A note on this clone: Different DNA sequences within this sample yield the same CDR3. The chain links TRBV12-3 or TRBV12-4 to TRBJ1-5, with D possibly matching TRBD1 (5 bases). The ends were cut back, 2 bases at V and 6 bases at J, with 8 bases in the middle. The CDR3 runs to 13 residues. As DNA, the CDR3 is TGTGCCAGCAGTTTATCGGGGGGTCAGCCCCAGCATTTT. This encodes CASSLSGGQPQHF.

The chain couples TRBV28 to TRBJ1-2; TRBD1 is a possible D gene (6 bases). Between the trimmed V and J ends, which lost 6 bases and 5 bases, there was a span of 10 bases. This CDR3 spans 12 amino acids. The germline V gene encodes CDR1 MDHEN and CDR2 SYDVKM. CDR3 in amino acids: CASRPGDYGYTF. The DNA of the CDR3 is TGTGCCAGCAGGCCAGGGGATTATGGCTACACCTTC.

The J gene is TRBJ2-5, the V gene TRBV7-8; D not resolved. CDR3 size: 12 residues. In germline, CDR1 is SGHVS, CDR2 FQNEAQ. V lost 1 base and J lost 6, with 6 bases in between. In DNA form, the CDR3 reads TGTGCCAGCAGCTTAGGGGCGCAGACCCAGTACTTC. Translation: CASSLGAQTQYF.